The rows below give T cell receptor beta chains drawn from one sample of a study of blood T cell repertoires in COVID-19. TCRdb keeps only in-frame clones here, not all; method: immunoSEQ multiplex PCR. The table includes about 98,000 clones, approximately 86% detected once. Source material: peripheral blood. These receptors came from a man between 65 and 85 years old with active or convalescent COVID-19. The conserved cysteine and the conserved F or W are not part of the CDR3 here. The D gene is left open where the match is weak.

d_call cdr3_length j_call v_call cdr3_aa
TRBD1 13 TRBJ1-2 TRBV6-1 ASSDAGTVPYGYT
. 12 TRBJ1-3 TRBV7-9 ASSLRGTGNTIY
TRBD1 12 TRBJ1-4 TRBV6-5 ASKEQGAREKLF
TRBD1 13 TRBJ2-2 TRBV5-1 ASSLEGARTGELF
TRBD1 12 TRBJ1-2 TRBV6-5 ASSRRTGAGGYT
. 12 TRBJ1-2 TRBV15 ATSRSDSSYGYT
TRBD1 15 TRBJ1-6 TRBV7-9 ASSLDRGHSYNSPLH
. 13 TRBJ1-1 TRBV14 ASSHTRGTGTEAF
TRBD2 14 TRBJ2-5 TRBV6-5 ASSYSASGVQETQY
TRBD2 16 TRBJ2-7 TRBV2 ASSVYRTSGGPSDEQY
. 14 TRBJ1-6 TRBV14 ASSQEFGRLYSPLH
. 12 TRBJ2-1 TRBV19 ASSIRGTYNEQF